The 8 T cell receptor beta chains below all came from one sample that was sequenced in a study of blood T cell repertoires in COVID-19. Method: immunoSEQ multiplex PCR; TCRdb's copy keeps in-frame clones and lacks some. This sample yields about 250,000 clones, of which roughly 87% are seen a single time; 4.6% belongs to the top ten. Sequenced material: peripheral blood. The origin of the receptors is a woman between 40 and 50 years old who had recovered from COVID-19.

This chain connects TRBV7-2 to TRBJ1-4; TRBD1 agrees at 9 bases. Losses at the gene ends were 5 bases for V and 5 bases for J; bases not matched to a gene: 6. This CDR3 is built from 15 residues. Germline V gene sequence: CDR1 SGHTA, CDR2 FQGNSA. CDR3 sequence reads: CASSLGQGRNEKLFF. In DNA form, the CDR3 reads TGTGCCAGCAGCCTTGGACAGGGGAGGAATGAAAAACTGTTTTTT.

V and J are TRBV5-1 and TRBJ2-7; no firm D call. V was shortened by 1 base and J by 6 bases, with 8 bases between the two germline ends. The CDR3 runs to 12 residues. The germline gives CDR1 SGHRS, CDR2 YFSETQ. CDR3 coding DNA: TGCGCCAGCAGCTTGAGACTTGCCGAGCAGTACTTC. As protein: CASSLRLAEQYF.

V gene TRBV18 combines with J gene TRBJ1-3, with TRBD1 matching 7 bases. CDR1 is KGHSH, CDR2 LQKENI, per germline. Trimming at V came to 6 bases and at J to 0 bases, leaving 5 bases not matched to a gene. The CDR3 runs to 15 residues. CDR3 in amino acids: CASSPGQSSGNTIYF. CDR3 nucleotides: TGTGCCAGCTCGCCGGGACAGAGCTCTGGAAACACCATATATTTT.

The CDR3 protein is CAGGVETQYF. The CDR3 DNA follows: TGTGCTGGCGGGGTGGAGACCCAGTACTTC. The gene calls are TRBV19 and TRBJ2-5, with a weak D call TRBD2 (6 bases). The V gene's germline CDR1 is LNHDA and CDR2 SQIVND (reference sequence). The CDR3 consists of 10 residues.

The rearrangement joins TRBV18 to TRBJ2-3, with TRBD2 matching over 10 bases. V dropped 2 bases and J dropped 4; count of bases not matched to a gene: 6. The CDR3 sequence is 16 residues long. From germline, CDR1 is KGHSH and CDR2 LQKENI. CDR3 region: CASSPRLAGAADTQYF. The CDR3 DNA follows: TGTGCCAGCTCACCAAGGCTAGCGGGAGCCGCAGATACGCAGTATTTT.

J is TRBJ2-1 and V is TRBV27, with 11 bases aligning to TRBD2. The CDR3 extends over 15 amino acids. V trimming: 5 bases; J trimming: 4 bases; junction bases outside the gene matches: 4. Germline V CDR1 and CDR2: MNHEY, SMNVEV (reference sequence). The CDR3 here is CASSRGTSGYNEQFF. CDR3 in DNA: TGTGCCAGCAGTCGCGGGACTAGCGGATACAATGAGCAGTTCTTC.

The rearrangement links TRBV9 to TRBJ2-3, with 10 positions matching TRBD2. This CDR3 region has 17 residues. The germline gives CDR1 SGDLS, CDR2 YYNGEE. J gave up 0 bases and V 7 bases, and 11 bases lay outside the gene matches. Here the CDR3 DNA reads TGTGCCAGCTCCAACAGCGGGGGGGCCAGGAGCACAGATACGCAGTATTTT. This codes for CASSNSGGARSTDTQYF.

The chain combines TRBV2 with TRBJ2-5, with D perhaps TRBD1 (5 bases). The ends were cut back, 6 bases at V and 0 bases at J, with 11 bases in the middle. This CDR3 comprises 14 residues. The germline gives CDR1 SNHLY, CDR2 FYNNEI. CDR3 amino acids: CASRTRQYQETQYF. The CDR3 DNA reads TGTGCCAGCAGAACCCGACAGTACCAAGAGACCCAGTACTTC. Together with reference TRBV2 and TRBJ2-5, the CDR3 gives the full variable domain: EPEVTQTPSHQVTQMGQEVILRCVPISNHLYFYWYRQILGQKVEFLVSFYNNEISEKSEIFDDQFSVERPDGSNFTLKIRSTKLEDSAMYFCASRTRQYQETQYFGPGTRLLVL.